This T cell receptor (beta chain) derives from a study of identifying expanded T cells in peripheral blood. Study findings and constraints: Technical replicates showed around 1.3 changed clones; approximately two weeks about 16; four weeks 19.

Using immunoSEQ multiplex PCR, the repertoire was profiled, and TCRdb retains in-frame clones only, with some absent. Seen here are over 75,000 clones, about 87% observed once, and the top ten hold 4%. Points on this clone: The antigen is not known.

This clonotype was sampled from a person aged 18 to 75 in good health. Sequences were obtained from blood.

DNA of the CDR3: TGTGCCAGCAACCCTCTTAGGAGGAGTGCTTACGAGCAGTACTTC. The encoded protein is CASNPLRRSAYEQYF. The chain links TRBV28 to TRBJ2-7; the D gene is possibly TRBD2 (5 bases). Trimming removed 7 bases from V and 4 bases from J, with 20 bases in between. CDR1 is MDHEN, CDR2 SYDVKM, per germline. This CDR3 is built from 15 residues.